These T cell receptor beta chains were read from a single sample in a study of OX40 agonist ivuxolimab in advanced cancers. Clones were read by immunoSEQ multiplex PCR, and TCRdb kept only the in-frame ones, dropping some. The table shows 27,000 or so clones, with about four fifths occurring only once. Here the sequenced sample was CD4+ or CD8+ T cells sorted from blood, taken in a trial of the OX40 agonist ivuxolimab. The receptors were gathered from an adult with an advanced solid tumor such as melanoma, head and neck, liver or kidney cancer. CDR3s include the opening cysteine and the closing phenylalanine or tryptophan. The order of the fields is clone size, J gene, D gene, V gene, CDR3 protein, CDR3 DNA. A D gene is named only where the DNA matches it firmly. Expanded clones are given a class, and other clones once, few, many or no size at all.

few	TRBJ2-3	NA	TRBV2	CASSVGQNTDTQYF	TGTGCCAGCAGTGTGGGCCAAAACACAGATACGCAGTATTTT
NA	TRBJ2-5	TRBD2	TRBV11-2	CASSLAGGRQETQYF	TGTGCCAGCAGTCTAGCGGGAGGGCGCCAAGAGACCCAGTACTTC
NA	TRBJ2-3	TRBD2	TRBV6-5	CASRRGGLNTQYF	TGTGCCAGCAGGCGGGGGGGCCTGAATACGCAGTATTTT
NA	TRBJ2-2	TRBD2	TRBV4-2	CASSQLAGDTGELFF	TGTGCCAGCAGCCAACTAGCGGGGGACACCGGGGAGCTGTTTTTT
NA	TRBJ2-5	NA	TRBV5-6	CASSLENLRPETQYF	TGTGCCAGCAGCTTGGAGAACTTACGGCCGGAGACCCAGTACTTC
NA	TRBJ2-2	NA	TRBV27	CASSLSKISGELFF	TGTGCCAGCAGTTTATCTAAAATATCCGGGGAGCTGTTTTTT
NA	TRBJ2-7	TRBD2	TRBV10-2	CASSGPSVEREGDNSYEQYF	TGCGCCAGCAGTGGCCCCTCGGTGGAGCGGGAGGGCGACAATTCCTACGAGCAGTACTTC
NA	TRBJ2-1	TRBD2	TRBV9	CASSVTSGSEQFF	TGTGCCAGCAGCGTTACTAGCGGGAGCGAGCAGTTCTTC
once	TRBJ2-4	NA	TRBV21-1	CASSRRRRVRNIQYF	TGTGCCAGCAGCAGAAGGCGGAGGGTAAGAAACATTCAGTACTTC
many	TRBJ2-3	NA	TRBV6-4	CASSDGRETDTQYF	TGTGCCAGCAGTGACGGCCGAGAAACAGATACGCAGTATTTT
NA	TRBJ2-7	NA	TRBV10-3	CAISSSTWPYYEQYF	TGTGCCATCAGCTCCTCCACCTGGCCTTACTACGAGCAGTACTTC
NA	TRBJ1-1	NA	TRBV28	CASSHLDSSEAFF	TGTGCCAGCAGTCATCTTGACAGCTCAGAGGCTTTCTTT
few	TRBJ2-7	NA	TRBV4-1	CASSQYRGGYEQYF	TGCGCCAGCAGCCAATACAGGGGAGGTTACGAGCAGTACTTC
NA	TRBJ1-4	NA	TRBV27	CASSAQGWTNEKLFF	TGTGCCAGCAGTGCGCAGGGTTGGACTAATGAAAAACTGTTTTTT
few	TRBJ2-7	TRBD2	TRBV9	CASSVVSGDEQYF	TGTGCCAGCAGCGTAGTTAGCGGGGACGAGCAGTACTTC
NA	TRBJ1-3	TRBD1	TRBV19	CASTDRDRVKAGNTIYF	TGTGCCAGTACTGACCGCGACAGGGTGAAAGCTGGAAACACCATATATTTT
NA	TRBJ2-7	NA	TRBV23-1	CASSQALGEQYF	TGCGCCAGCAGTCAAGCGCTGGGGGAGCAGTACTTC
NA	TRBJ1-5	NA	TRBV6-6	CASSYAGQGGQPQHF	TGTGCCAGCAGTTACGCTGGGCAGGGAGGTCAGCCCCAGCATTTT
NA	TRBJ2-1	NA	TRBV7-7	CASSPLLIGDEQFF	TGTGCCAGCAGCCCCCTCCTAATCGGCGATGAGCAGTTCTTC
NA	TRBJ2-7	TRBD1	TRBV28	CASSLSRDRVLHEQYF	TGTGCCAGCAGTTTATCTCGGGACAGGGTTTTACACGAGCAGTACTTC
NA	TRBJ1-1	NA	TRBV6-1	CASRPGGRAPEAFF	TGTGCCAGCAGACCCGGGGGGCGCGCCCCTGAAGCTTTCTTT
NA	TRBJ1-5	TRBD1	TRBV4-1	CASSQGQGGQPQHF	TGCGCCAGCAGCCAAGGGCAGGGGGGTCAGCCCCAGCATTTT
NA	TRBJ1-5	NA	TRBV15	CATSRGPGINQPQHF	TGTGCCACCAGCAGAGGCCCAGGAATCAATCAGCCCCAGCATTTT
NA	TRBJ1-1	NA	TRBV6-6	CASDGRGAEEAFF	TGTGCCAGTGATGGTAGGGGGGCGGAGGAAGCTTTCTTT
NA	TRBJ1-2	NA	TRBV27	CASRLSSYNYGYTF	TGTGCCAGCCGCCTAAGCAGTTATAACTATGGCTACACCTTC
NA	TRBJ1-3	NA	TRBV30	CAWDFSGNTIYF	TGTGCCTGGGACTTCTCTGGAAACACCATATATTTT
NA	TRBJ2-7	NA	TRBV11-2	CASSLGLQGPYEQYF	TGTGCCAGCAGCTTAGGGTTGCAGGGGCCCTACGAGCAGTACTTC
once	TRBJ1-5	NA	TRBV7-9	CASSPGGSQPQHF	TGTGCCAGCAGCCCAGGAGGGTCACAGCCCCAGCATTTT
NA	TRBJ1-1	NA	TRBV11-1	CASSLGWTEAFF	TGTGCCAGCAGCTTGGGGTGGACTGAAGCTTTCTTT
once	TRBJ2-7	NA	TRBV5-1	CASSPRGSGGPYEQYF	TGCGCCAGCAGCCCGCGGGGCAGCGGAGGCCCCTACGAGCAGTACTTC